Following are 5 T cell receptor beta chains from one sample sequenced in a study of glioma-infiltrating T cells. TCR alpha and beta CDR3 regions were amplified from RNA using iRepertoire nested multiplex PCR. Via MiXCR, TCRdb re-called the multiplex PCR reads, giving one row per CDR3 protein. The repertoire consists of about 210,000 distinct CDR3 sequences, with 25% to 35% occurring once and the leading ten covering roughly a fifth. The sample taken for sequencing was glioma tissue, nonneoplastic brain tissue, or PBMCs (not recorded which). The receptors originated from a human donor with low-grade glioma or glioblastoma, undergoing nonglioma brain surgery, or in good health (not recorded which).

This clonotype was seen many times. The chain links TRBV6-6 to TRBJ2-5; a weak D match, TRBD2 (5 bases). The CDR3 sequence is 15 residues long. CDR1 and CDR2 (germline): MNHNY, SVGAGI (reference sequence). Between the trimmed V and J ends, which lost 0 bases and 7 bases, there was a span of 15 bases. The CDR3 bases are TGTGCCAGCAGTTACTCTTTTACTAGAAGCGGGACCCAGTACTTC. This translates into CASSYSFTRSGTQYF.

This clonotype was seen repeatedly, ten times or more. This chain links TRBV6-1 with TRBJ2-3; no firm D call. Trimming left V 6 bases short and J 0 bases short, with 16 bases between. CDR3 length equals 16 residues. Looked up from germline, CDR1 is MNHNS and CDR2 is SASEGT. The CDR3, as DNA: TGTGCCAGCAGGCCGAGGACGGAGACTAGCACAGATACGCAGTATTTT. Translated, it gives CASRPRTETSTDTQYF.

In its sample, this clonotype was seen many times. J is TRBJ2-7 and V is TRBV15; tentatively, D is TRBD1 (5 bases). The CDR3 loop spans 15 amino acids. V shed 1 base and J shed 5 bases, with 15 bases lying between them. The germline V gene has CDR1 LNHNV and CDR2 YYDKDF (reference sequence). The CDR3 sequence is CATSRGYRQYHEQYF. The CDR3 nucleotides are TGTGCCACCAGCAGAGGATACCGACAGTACCACGAGCAGTACTTC.

The chain combines TRBV2 with TRBJ2-7; weak D call: TRBD1 (6 bases). CDR3 length equals 14 residues. Looked up from germline, CDR1 is SNHLY and CDR2 is FYNNEI. V lost 3 bases and J 2 bases, leaving 11 bases between the germline ends. CDR3: CASSDGDKTYEQYF. In nucleotides, the CDR3 is TGTGCCAGCAGTGACGGGGACAAGACCTACGAGCAGTACTTC.

The chain employs TRBV27 and TRBJ2-5; 7 nucleotides align to TRBD2. This CDR3 contains 15 residues. Germline CDR1 is MNHEY and CDR2 is SMNVEV (reference sequence). J gave up 1 base and V 6 bases, and 8 bases lay outside the gene matches. CDR3 loop: CASRVSGVRQETQYF. CDR3 coding DNA: TGTGCCAGCAGGGTAAGCGGGGTACGCCAAGAGACCCAGTACTTC.